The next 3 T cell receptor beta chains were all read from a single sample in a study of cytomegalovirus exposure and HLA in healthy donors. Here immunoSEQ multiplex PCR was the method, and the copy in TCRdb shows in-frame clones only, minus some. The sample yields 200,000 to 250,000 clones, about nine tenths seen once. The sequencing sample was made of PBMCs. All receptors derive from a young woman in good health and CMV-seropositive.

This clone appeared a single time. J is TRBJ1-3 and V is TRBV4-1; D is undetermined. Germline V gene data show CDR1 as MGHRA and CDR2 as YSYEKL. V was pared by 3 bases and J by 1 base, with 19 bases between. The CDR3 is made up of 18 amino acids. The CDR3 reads CASSQVWVGRVSGNTIYF. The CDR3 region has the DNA TGCGCCAGCAGCCAGGTTTGGGTAGGGCGGGTTTCTGGAAACACCATATATTTT.

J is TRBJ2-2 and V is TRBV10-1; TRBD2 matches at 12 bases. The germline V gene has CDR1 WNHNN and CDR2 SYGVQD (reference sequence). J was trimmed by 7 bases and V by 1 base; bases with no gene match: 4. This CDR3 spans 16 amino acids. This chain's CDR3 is CASSEWTSGTGGELFF. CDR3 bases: TGCGCCAGCAGTGAGTGGACTAGCGGGACTGGCGGGGAGCTGTTTTTT.

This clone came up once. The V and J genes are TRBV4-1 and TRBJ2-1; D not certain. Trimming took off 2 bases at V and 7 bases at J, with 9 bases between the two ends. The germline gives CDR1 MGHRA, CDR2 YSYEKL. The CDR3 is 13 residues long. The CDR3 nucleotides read TGCGCCAGCAGCCAATTTGCGGAGAATGAGCAGTTCTTC. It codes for CASSQFAENEQFF.